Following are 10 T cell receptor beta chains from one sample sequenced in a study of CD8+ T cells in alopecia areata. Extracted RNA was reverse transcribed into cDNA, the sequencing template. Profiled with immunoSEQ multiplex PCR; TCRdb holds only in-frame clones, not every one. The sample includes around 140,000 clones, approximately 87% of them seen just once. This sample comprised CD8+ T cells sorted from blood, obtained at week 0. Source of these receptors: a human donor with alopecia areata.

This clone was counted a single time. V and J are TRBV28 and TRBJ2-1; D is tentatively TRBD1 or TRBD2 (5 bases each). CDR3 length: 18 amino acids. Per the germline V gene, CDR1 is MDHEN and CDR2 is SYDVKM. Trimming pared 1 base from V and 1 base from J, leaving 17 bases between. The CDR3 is CASSLFRVRARSYNEQFF. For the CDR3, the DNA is TGTGCCAGCAGTTTATTCAGGGTGCGGGCGCGATCCTACAATGAGCAGTTCTTC.

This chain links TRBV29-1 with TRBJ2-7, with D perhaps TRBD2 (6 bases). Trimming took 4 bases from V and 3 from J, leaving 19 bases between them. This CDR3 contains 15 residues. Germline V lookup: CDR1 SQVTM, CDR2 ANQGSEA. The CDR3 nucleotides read TGCAGCGTTGGGGGGGAAGGACAAAGGGTCTACGAGCAGTACTTC. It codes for CSVGGEGQRVYEQYF.

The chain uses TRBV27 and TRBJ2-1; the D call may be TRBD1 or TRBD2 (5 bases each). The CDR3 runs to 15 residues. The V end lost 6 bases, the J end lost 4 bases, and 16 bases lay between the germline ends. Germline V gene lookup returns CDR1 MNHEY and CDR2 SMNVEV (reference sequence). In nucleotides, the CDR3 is TGTGCCAGCAGACTCTCCGGGACGGGATACAATGAGCAGTTCTTC. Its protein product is CASRLSGTGYNEQFF.

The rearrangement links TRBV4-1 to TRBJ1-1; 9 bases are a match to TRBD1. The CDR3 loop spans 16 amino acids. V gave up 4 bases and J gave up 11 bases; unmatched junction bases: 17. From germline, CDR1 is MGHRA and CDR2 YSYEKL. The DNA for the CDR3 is TGCGCCAGCAGCCGAAAGGGACAGGGAAGCTACTTGGGGGCTTTCTTT. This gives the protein CASSRKGQGSYLGAFF.

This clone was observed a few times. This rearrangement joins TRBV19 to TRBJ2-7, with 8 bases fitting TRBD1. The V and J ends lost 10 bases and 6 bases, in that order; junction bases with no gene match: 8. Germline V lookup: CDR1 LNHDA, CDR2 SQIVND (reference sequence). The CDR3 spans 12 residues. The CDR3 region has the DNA TGTGCCACTACGACAGGGGCTCTCGAGCAGTACTTC. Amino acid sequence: CATTTGALEQYF.

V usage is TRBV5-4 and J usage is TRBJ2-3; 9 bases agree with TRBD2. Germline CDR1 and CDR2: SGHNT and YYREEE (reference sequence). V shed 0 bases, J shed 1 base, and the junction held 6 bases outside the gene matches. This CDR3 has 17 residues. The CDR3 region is CASSLGFERGGTDTQYF. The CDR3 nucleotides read TGTGCCAGCAGCTTGGGTTTCGAGCGGGGGGGCACAGATACGCAGTATTTT.

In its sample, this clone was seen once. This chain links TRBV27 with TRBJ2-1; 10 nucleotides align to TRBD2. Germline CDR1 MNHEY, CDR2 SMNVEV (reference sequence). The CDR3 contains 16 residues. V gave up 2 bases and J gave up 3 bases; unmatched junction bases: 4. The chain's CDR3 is CASSLLAGVFYNEQFF. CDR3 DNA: TGTGCCAGCAGTTTACTAGCGGGGGTCTTCTACAATGAGCAGTTCTTC.

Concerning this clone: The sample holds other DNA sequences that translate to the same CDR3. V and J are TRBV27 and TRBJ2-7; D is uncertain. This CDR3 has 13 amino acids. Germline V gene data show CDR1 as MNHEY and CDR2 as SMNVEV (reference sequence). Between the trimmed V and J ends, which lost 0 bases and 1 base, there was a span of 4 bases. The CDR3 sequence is CASSLSISYEQYF. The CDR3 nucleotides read TGTGCCAGCAGTTTATCCATTTCCTACGAGCAGTACTTC.

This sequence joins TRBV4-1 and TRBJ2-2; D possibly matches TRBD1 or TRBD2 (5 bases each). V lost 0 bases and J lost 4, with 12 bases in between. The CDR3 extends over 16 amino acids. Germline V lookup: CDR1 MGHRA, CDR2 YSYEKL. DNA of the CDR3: TGCGCCAGCAGCCAAGATAAGTGGGACCCCACCGGGGAGCTGTTTTTT. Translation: CASSQDKWDPTGELFF.

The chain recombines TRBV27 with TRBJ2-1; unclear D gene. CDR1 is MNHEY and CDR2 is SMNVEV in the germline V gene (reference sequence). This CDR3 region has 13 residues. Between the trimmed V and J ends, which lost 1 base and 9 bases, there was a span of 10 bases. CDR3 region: CASSLLGSGEQFF. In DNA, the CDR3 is TGTGCCAGCAGTTTATTAGGGTCAGGTGAGCAGTTCTTC.